The entry below gives a single T cell receptor (beta chain) sequence along with its context. Per the original methods: Estimation of nucleated cell counts relied on the amplification of reference gene primers. Data came from immunoSEQ multiplex PCR; TCRdb stores just in-frame clones and leaves some out. V, J and clone size are those of that table, while D and trimming were read from the DNA. The sample lists around 190,000 clones; about 84% were seen once. This sample is drawn from a study of blood T cell repertoires in COVID-19. For the study at large: Sources were T cells, B-cell-depleted T cells, or PBMCs; the material itself was cDNA or gDNA.

Germline CDR1 reads LNHDA; CDR2 reads SQIVND (reference sequence). V lost 2 bases and J lost 2, with 16 bases in between. The CDR3 has 17 residues. The chain links TRBV19 to TRBJ1-5; the D gene is possibly TRBD1 (6 bases). The clonotype originates from a human donor in a cohort sampled during active COVID-19. Material: peripheral blood. This CDR3 is CASSILAGVDGNQPQHF. Here the CDR3 DNA reads TGTGCCAGTAGTATATTAGCAGGGGTTGATGGCAATCAGCCCCAGCATTTT.